Shown below are 21 T cell receptor beta chains from a single sample sequenced in a study of cytomegalovirus exposure and HLA in healthy donors. It was with 60 Vbeta and 13 Jbeta primers that the PCR ran. Some clones are missing from TCRdb's copy, which holds only in-frame ones; the method was immunoSEQ multiplex PCR. The table includes 200,000 to 250,000 clones, more than 85% detected once. The sequenced material came from PBMCs. The receptors come from a woman between 18 and 30 years old in good health and CMV-seronegative.

The V call is TRBV5-5, the J call TRBJ2-7; 12 bases match TRBD1. CDR1 SGHKS and CDR2 YYEKEE come from the germline V gene (reference sequence). The V gene end was trimmed by 3 bases and the J gene end by 6 bases; junction bases not matched to a gene: 7. CDR3 length: 15 amino acids. CDR3 amino acids: CASSSTPGQGAEQYF. In DNA form, the CDR3 reads TGTGCCAGCAGCTCTACCCCGGGACAGGGGGCCGAGCAGTACTTC.

The V and J genes are TRBV29-1 and TRBJ2-2; tentatively, D is TRBD2 (6 bases). The germline V and J ends were trimmed by 1 base and 6 bases, with 9 bases remaining between them. Germline V gene sequence: CDR1 SQVTM, CDR2 ANQGSEA. The CDR3 sequence is 13 residues long. The CDR3 reads CSVEGSGAGELFF. DNA for the CDR3: TGCAGCGTTGAAGGTTCGGGGGCCGGGGAGCTGTTTTTT.

The table lists this clone with a count of one. The chain couples TRBV6-5 to TRBJ1-1; no reliable D call. The CDR3 length is 13 residues. CDR1 and CDR2 from the germline V gene are MNHEY and SVGAGI. Trimming stripped 6 bases from V and 7 bases from J, with 15 bases between. The CDR3 DNA sequence: TGTGCCAGCAGCCTTCAGCCCCACAGTGAAGCTTTCTTT. Its protein product is CASSLQPHSEAFF.

The gene calls are TRBV6-5 and TRBJ1-1, with D maybe TRBD1 (5 bases). The length of the CDR3 is 13 residues. Germline lookup yields CDR1 MNHEY and CDR2 SVGAGI. Trimming took off 10 bases at V and 0 bases at J, with 12 bases between the two ends. CDR3 in amino acids: CATSDSLNTEAFF. The CDR3 DNA reads TGTGCCACCTCTGACAGCCTGAACACTGAAGCTTTCTTT.

This chain connects TRBV13 to TRBJ2-7; 7 bases are a match to TRBD1. CDR3 length: 16 amino acids. V lost 4 bases to trimming and J lost 7 bases; unmatched junction nucleotides: 16. The germline V gene has CDR1 PRHDT and CDR2 FYEKMQ (reference sequence). The CDR3 region is CASSYLLGQGEGEQYF. DNA for the CDR3: TGTGCCAGCAGCTACCTTCTTGGGCAGGGGGAAGGTGAGCAGTACTTC.

J is TRBJ2-3 and V is TRBV30; D is uncertain. The CDR3 covers 16 residues. Germline CDR1 is GTSNPN and CDR2 is SVGIG (reference sequence). The V gene lost 0 bases and the J gene lost 0 bases, with 13 bases spanning the gap. CDR3 in amino acids: CAWSVLAPTSTDTQYF. The CDR3 DNA reads as TGTGCCTGGAGTGTACTGGCGCCGACTAGCACAGATACGCAGTATTTT.

This clone appeared once. The chain employs TRBV10-3 and TRBJ1-2; 7 nucleotides match TRBD1. This CDR3 is built from 13 residues. With 10 bases clipped from V and 4 bases from J, the junction kept 9 bases outside the gene matches. CDR1 ENHRY and CDR2 SYGVKD come from the germline V gene. CDR3 loop: CATLRQGPYGYTF. The CDR3 bases are TGTGCCACCCTCCGACAGGGCCCCTATGGCTACACCTTC.

This clone was seen only a few times. The chain links TRBV11-3 to TRBJ2-7; D call uncertain. Germline V gene data show CDR1 as SGHNT and CDR2 as YENEEA. The CDR3 is 13 residues long. Trimming cost V 3 bases and J 3 bases, with 9 bases left between them. DNA for the CDR3: TGTGCCAGCAGCTTGGCGGCCGGCTACGAGCAGTACTTC. This encodes CASSLAAGYEQYF.

This clone was detected once. An end of the junction differs from the germline gene, which may be a read error. This sequence joins TRBV11-2 and TRBJ2-1, with 7 bases fitting TRBD2. CDR1 is SGHAT, CDR2 FQNNGV, per germline. The CDR3 is 16 residues long. The CDR3 reads CASSLAGGTTDNGQFF. CDR3 nucleotide sequence: TGTGCCAGCAGCTTAGCCGGCGGGACTACTGACAATGGGCAGTTCTTC.

The chain links TRBV28 to TRBJ2-1; possible D gene TRBD2, 6 bases. The V end lost 4 bases, the J end lost 3 bases, and 13 bases lay between the germline ends. Germline-derived CDR1 and CDR2 are MDHEN and SYDVKM. The CDR3 length is 15 residues. CDR3 nucleotide sequence: TGTGCCAGCAGTTCCACGGGACTCCGCTACAATGAGCAGTTCTTC. This encodes CASSSTGLRYNEQFF.

The table lists this clone with a few counts. This sample also contains other DNA sequences that code for the same CDR3. The chain employs TRBV5-1 and TRBJ2-5; D might be TRBD1 (5 bases). Germline V gene sequence: CDR1 SGHRS, CDR2 YFSETQ. The CDR3 covers 12 residues. Trimming took 0 bases from V and 5 from J, leaving 5 bases between them. The CDR3 nucleotides are TGCGCCAGCAGCTTGGCAGGGGAGACCCAGTACTTC. Translation: CASSLAGETQYF.

The chain employs TRBV5-1 and TRBJ1-1, with TRBD1 as a possible D gene (6 bases). Per the germline V gene, CDR1 is SGHRS and CDR2 is YFSETQ. The CDR3 runs 15 residues. Deletions cut 4 bases from V and 0 bases from J, with 13 bases between. The CDR3 DNA follows: TGCGCCAGCAGCAGTGGACAGTATTTGAACACTGAAGCTTTCTTT. Its translation is CASSSGQYLNTEAFF.

The rearrangement joins TRBV9 to TRBJ2-1, with D perhaps matching TRBD2 (7 bases). From germline, CDR1 is SGDLS and CDR2 YYNGEE. This CDR3 has 15 residues. The ends were cut back, 0 bases at V and 5 bases at J, with 12 bases in the middle. The CDR3 here is CASSVGGGLNNEQFF. DNA of the CDR3: TGTGCCAGCAGCGTAGGGGGGGGCCTCAACAATGAGCAGTTCTTC.

V usage is TRBV6-6 and J usage is TRBJ1-2, with D unresolved. CDR3 length: 15 residues. V was pared by 4 bases and J by 2 bases, with 14 bases between. The germline gives CDR1 MNHNY, CDR2 SVGAGI (reference sequence). Written as DNA, the CDR3 is TGTGCCAGCAGTTCGTTTACTAGGACCAACTATGGCTACACCTTC. This translates into CASSSFTRTNYGYTF.

The J gene is TRBJ2-1, the V gene TRBV5-4; 7 positions agree with TRBD2. This CDR3 is 17 amino acids long. Germline-derived CDR1 and CDR2 are SGHNT and YYREEE (reference sequence). V lost 5 bases to trimming and J lost 4 bases; unmatched junction nucleotides: 15. This CDR3 reads CASSIPSGGIQYNEQFF. In nucleotides, the CDR3 is TGTGCCAGCAGTATACCCTCGGGGGGAATACAATACAATGAGCAGTTCTTC.

The genes are TRBV6-4 and TRBJ2-2, with D perhaps TRBD1 (5 bases). This CDR3 has 15 amino acids. The V gene lost 2 bases and the J gene lost 1 base, with 8 bases spanning the gap. The germline CDR1 and CDR2 sequences are MRHNA and SNTAGT. This CDR3 reads CASSDGAENTGELFF. The CDR3 nucleotides are TGTGCCAGCAGTGACGGGGCAGAGAACACCGGGGAGCTGTTTTTT.

The chain couples TRBV5-8 to TRBJ2-7, with 7 positions matching TRBD1. The CDR3 totals 14 residues. The J segment lost 3 bases and the V segment lost 1 base, leaving 4 bases of the junction unmatched. CDR1 and CDR2 (germline): SGHTS, YDEGEE. Here the CDR3 reads CASSLRGGRYEQYF. In DNA, the CDR3 is TGTGCCAGCAGCTTGCGAGGGGGCCGCTACGAGCAGTACTTC.

The rearrangement links TRBV4-2 to TRBJ1-6, with a weak D call TRBD1 (6 bases). The germline V and J ends were trimmed by 1 base and 10 bases, with 14 bases remaining between them. The CDR3 runs to 15 residues. Germline V gene sequence: CDR1 LGHNA, CDR2 YNFKEQ. CDR3 nucleotides: TGTGCCAGCAGCCAAGGGTTAGGGACAAGGTCACCCCTCCACTTT. It translates to CASSQGLGTRSPLHF.

This clone was detected once. J is TRBJ2-2 and V is TRBV9, with 8 bases that match TRBD2. Germline CDR1 is SGDLS and CDR2 is YYNGEE. The CDR3 loop spans 16 amino acids. V gave up 4 bases and J gave up 4 bases; unmatched junction bases: 9. The CDR3 DNA reads TGTGCCAGCAGCTTTTTAAGCGGGGGCGGCACCGGGGAGCTGTTTTTT. Translating gives CASSFLSGGGTGELFF.

This chain connects TRBV6-6 to TRBJ1-1; D is uncertain. Per germline, CDR1 MNHNY and CDR2 SVGAGI (reference sequence). Trimming took off 4 bases at V and 2 bases at J, with 11 bases between the two ends. The CDR3 spans 14 residues. The CDR3 sequence: CASSLPRHNTEAFF. In nucleotides, the CDR3 is TGTGCCAGCAGTTTACCCAGACACAACACTGAAGCTTTCTTT.

The chain combines TRBV25-1 with TRBJ1-2; the D gene is possibly TRBD1 (5 bases). Trimming left V 3 bases short and J 3 bases short, with 8 bases between. Germline lookup yields CDR1 MGHDK and CDR2 SYGVNS. The CDR3 is 13 amino acids. The CDR3 bases are TGTGCCAGCAGTGAGGACACCCACTATGGCTACACCTTC. The encoded protein is CASSEDTHYGYTF.